The source of this T cell receptor beta chain is a study of blood T cell dynamics during melanoma immunotherapy. As for the study in general: Standard first-line treatment here was pembrolizumab or nivolumab plus ipilimumab in metastatic melanoma.

Described time point: week 3, after first cycle of checkpoint inhibitor. The length of the CDR3 is 15 residues. The germline CDR1 and CDR2 sequences are SNHLY and FYNNEI. Trimming removed 6 bases from V and 5 bases from J; junction bases left unmatched: 4. Points from the study as a whole: The study could not tell melanoma-specific clones from general immune activation.

This clone was found a few times. Its target is unknown. Here immunoSEQ multiplex PCR was the method, and the copy in TCRdb shows in-frame clones only, minus some. The sample contains roughly 30,000 clones, roughly 88% of which appear only once. The TCR was taken from a human donor with melanoma. V and J are TRBV2 and TRBJ2-1; 13 nucleotides match TRBD2. This material consisted of blood, taken from a patient treated with checkpoint blockade. CDR3 sequence (DNA): TGTGCCAGCAGGCGACTAGCGGGAGGCCACAATGAGCAGTTCTTC. Translating gives CASRRLAGGHNEQFF.